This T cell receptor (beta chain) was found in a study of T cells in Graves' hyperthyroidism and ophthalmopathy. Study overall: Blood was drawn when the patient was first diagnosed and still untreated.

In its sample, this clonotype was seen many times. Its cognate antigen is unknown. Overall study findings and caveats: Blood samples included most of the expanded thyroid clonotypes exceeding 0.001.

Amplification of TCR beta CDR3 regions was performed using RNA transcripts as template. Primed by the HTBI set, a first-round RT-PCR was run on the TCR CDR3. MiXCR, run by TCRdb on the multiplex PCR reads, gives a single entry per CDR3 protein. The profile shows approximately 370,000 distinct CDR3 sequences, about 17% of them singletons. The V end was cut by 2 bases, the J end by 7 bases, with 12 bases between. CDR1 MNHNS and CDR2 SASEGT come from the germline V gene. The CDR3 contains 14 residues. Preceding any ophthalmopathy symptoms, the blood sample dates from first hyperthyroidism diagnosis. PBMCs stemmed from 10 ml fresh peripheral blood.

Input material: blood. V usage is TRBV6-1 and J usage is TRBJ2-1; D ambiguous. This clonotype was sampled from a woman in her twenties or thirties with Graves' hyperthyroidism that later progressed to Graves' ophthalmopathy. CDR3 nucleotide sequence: TGTGCCAGCAGTGAAATTGGGCGGCCTAATGAGCAGTTCTTC. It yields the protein CASSEIGRPNEQFF.